The 26 T cell receptor beta chains given below trace back to one sample, sequenced in a study of cytomegalovirus exposure and HLA in healthy donors. The PCR made use of 60 Vbeta and 13 Jbeta primers. Clones were sequenced by immunoSEQ multiplex PCR, and TCRdb holds only the in-frame ones, with some missing. The data hold 150,000 to 200,000 clones, with 70% to 80% observed a single time. The sample consisted of PBMCs. Every receptor here comes from a woman aged 45 to 65 in good health and CMV-seronegative.

V usage is TRBV7-2 and J usage is TRBJ1-3; 8 bases are a match to TRBD1. Germline assignment: CDR1 SGHTA and CDR2 FQGNSA. The V and J ends lost 2 bases and 4 bases, in that order; junction bases with no gene match: 1. The CDR3 runs 14 residues. The CDR3 sequence: CASSLRTGGNTIYF. Here the CDR3 DNA reads TGTGCCAGCAGCTTACGGACAGGGGGAAACACCATATATTTT.

The rearrangement joins TRBV5-1 to TRBJ2-1, with 11 bases that match TRBD2. Per germline, CDR1 SGHRS and CDR2 YFSETQ. The CDR3 contains 16 residues. Losses at the gene ends were 4 bases for V and 10 bases for J; bases not matched to a gene: 13. The CDR3 sequence is CASSRTLAGESGEQFF. CDR3 DNA: TGCGCCAGCAGCCGGACACTAGCGGGAGAGTCAGGGGAGCAGTTCTTC.

The chain recombines TRBV2 with TRBJ2-1; perhaps TRBD2 as D (5 bases). The CDR3 loop spans 14 amino acids. V was trimmed by 7 bases and J by 9 bases, leaving 19 bases between them. Per germline, CDR1 SNHLY and CDR2 FYNNEI. CDR3 sequence: CASTKQLREGEQFF. CDR3 DNA sequence: TGTGCCAGCACAAAACAACTCCGGGAAGGTGAGCAGTTCTTC.

In nucleotides, the CDR3 is TGCGCCAGCAGCTTGGCCCCGACAGGGGGAAGTTATGGCTACACCTTC. This encodes CASSLAPTGGSYGYTF. The J gene is TRBJ1-2, the V gene TRBV5-1, with 9 bases aligning to TRBD1. There are 16 residues in the CDR3. The germline V gene has CDR1 SGHRS and CDR2 YFSETQ. The V segment lost 0 bases and the J segment 5 bases; nucleotides outside the gene matches: 8.

This chain links TRBV7-9 with TRBJ2-3; 8 nucleotides match TRBD2. The CDR3 is 16 amino acids. V trimming: 5 bases; J trimming: 3 bases; junction bases outside the gene matches: 10. In germline, CDR1 is SEHNR, CDR2 FQNEAQ (reference sequence). This CDR3 is CASSPPAGAPTDTQYF. CDR3 nucleotide sequence: TGTGCCAGCAGCCCCCCAGCGGGAGCCCCTACAGATACGCAGTATTTT. The full variable domain, completed using reference TRBV7-9 and TRBJ2-3, is DTGVSQNPRHKITKRGQNVTFRCDPISEHNRLYWYRQTLGQGPEFLTYFQNEAQLEKSRLLSDRFSAERPKGSFSTLEIQRTEQGDSAMYLCASSPPAGAPTDTQYFGPGTRLTVL.

J is TRBJ2-6 and V is TRBV7-2; TRBD2 aligns across 10 bases. The length of the CDR3 is 18 residues. Germline V gene sequence: CDR1 SGHTA, CDR2 FQGNSA. The V segment lost 4 bases and the J segment 2 bases; nucleotides outside the gene matches: 8. This CDR3 reads CASSWGSGGAAGANVLTF. The CDR3 bases are TGTGCCAGCAGCTGGGGAAGCGGGGGGGCTGCTGGGGCCAACGTCCTGACTTTC.

The chain has TRBV21-1 and TRBJ2-7; TRBD1 reflects the table's D call only, with no check against the DNA. TRBV21-1 is described as a pseudogene. The CDR3 sequence is 16 residues long. CDR3 amino acids: CASSKARQGETYEQYF. CDR3 nucleotides: TGTGCCAGCAGCAAAGCCCGACAGGGGGAAACCTACGAGCAGTACTTC.

This chain uses TRBV28 with TRBJ2-1, with 12 bases lining up with TRBD2. Germline CDR1 MDHEN, CDR2 SYDVKM. Trimming removed 7 bases from V and 3 bases from J; junction bases left unmatched: 10. This CDR3 contains 17 residues. In DNA, the CDR3 is TGTGCCAGCAATCCTAGCGGGAGGGCACTCAACTACAATGAGCAGTTCTTC. Amino acid sequence: CASNPSGRALNYNEQFF.

The CDR3 DNA follows: TGTGCCAGCAGCTCAGAAATCACGGGGTACCAAGAGACCCAGTACTTC. This encodes CASSSEITGYQETQYF. The chain employs TRBV5-4 and TRBJ2-5; D is possibly TRBD2 (5 bases). The CDR3 contains 16 residues. Looked up from germline, CDR1 is SGHNT and CDR2 is YYREEE (reference sequence). Trimming removed 3 bases at V and 0 bases at J, with 15 bases between. The whole variable domain, remainder taken from reference TRBV5-4 and TRBJ2-5, is ETGVTQSPTHLIKTRGQQVTLRCSSQSGHNTVSWYQQALGQGPQFIFQYYREEENGRGNFPPRFSGLQFPNYSSELNVNALELDDSALYLCASSSEITGYQETQYFGPGTRLLVL.

The rearrangement uses TRBV9 and TRBJ2-1, with D possibly being TRBD2 (6 bases). V shed 3 bases and J shed 8 bases, with 15 bases lying between them. The CDR3 covers 14 residues. The germline V gene has CDR1 SGDLS and CDR2 YYNGEE. The CDR3 protein is CASSAGLPRDEQFF. CDR3 nucleotides: TGTGCCAGCAGCGCGGGACTTCCAAGGGATGAGCAGTTCTTC. The entire variable domain, with the rest obtained from reference TRBV9 and TRBJ2-1, is as follows: DSGVTQTPKHLITATGQRVTLRCSPRSGDLSVYWYQQSLDQGLQFLIQYYNGEERAKGNILERFSAQQFPDLHSELNLSSLELGDSALYFCASSAGLPRDEQFFGPGTRLTVL.

As regards this clone: The junction departs from germline at one end; a sequencing error may be responsible. In DNA, the CDR3 is TGTTCCAGCAGCTTAGAGGGACTAGCGGGGGGTTCTGTGGTGTATTTT. Protein product: CSSSLEGLAGGSVVYF. This sequence joins TRBV7-9 and TRBJ2-3; 15 nucleotides match TRBD2. The CDR3 runs 16 residues. The germline V gene encodes CDR1 SEHNR and CDR2 FQNEAQ (reference sequence).

This clone was detected a few times. The chain carries TRBV30 and TRBJ2-6; 7 bases map to TRBD2. This CDR3 has 16 amino acids. Germline CDR1 is GTSNPN and CDR2 is SVGIG (reference sequence). With 3 bases clipped from V and 3 bases from J, the junction kept 8 bases outside the gene matches. CDR3 amino acids: CAWSAPGGLGANVLTF. CDR3 DNA sequence: TGTGCCTGGAGCGCTCCGGGAGGACTTGGGGCCAACGTCCTGACTTTC.

V usage is TRBV18 and J usage is TRBJ1-1, with D possibly TRBD1 on 5 matching bases. Deletions cut 9 bases from V and 5 bases from J, with 19 bases between. The CDR3 runs 14 residues. Germline V gene lookup returns CDR1 KGHSH and CDR2 LQKENI. The CDR3 spells CASTLLRGGTEAFF. The CDR3 DNA sequence: TGTGCCAGTACCCTCCTGCGGGGCGGGACTGAAGCTTTCTTT.

The chain employs TRBV7-9 and TRBJ1-1; 9 nucleotides align to TRBD1. Germline V gene data show CDR1 as SEHNR and CDR2 as FQNEAQ (reference sequence). The CDR3 length is 14 residues. Germline trimming cut 5 bases from V and 11 bases from J; bases unmatched to any gene: 12. The CDR3 nucleotides read TGTGCCAGCAGCCCGCGCGGCGGGACAGGGAGGGCTTTCTTT. This translates into CASSPRGGTGRAFF.

The J gene is TRBJ1-2, the V gene TRBV9; unclear D gene. V lost 3 bases to trimming and J lost 4 bases, with 16 bases between them. CDR1 and CDR2 from the germline V gene are SGDLS and YYNGEE. The CDR3 is made up of 15 amino acids. The CDR3 region is CASSAPKRKTYGYTF. CDR3 nucleotides: TGTGCCAGCAGCGCCCCGAAGCGAAAGACCTATGGCTACACCTTC. The variable domain in full, with the rest retrieved from reference TRBV9 and TRBJ1-2, is DSGVTQTPKHLITATGQRVTLRCSPRSGDLSVYWYQQSLDQGLQFLIQYYNGEERAKGNILERFSAQQFPDLHSELNLSSLELGDSALYFCASSAPKRKTYGYTFGSGTRLTVV.

For this clone: This specimen includes other DNA sequences encoding the same CDR3. The chain has TRBV5-4 and TRBJ1-1; perhaps TRBD1 as D (6 bases). Trimming removed 2 bases at V and 4 bases at J, with 12 bases between. CDR1 and CDR2 (germline): SGHNT, YYREEE (reference sequence). The CDR3 has 14 residues. The CDR3 region is CASSLGGGGTEAFF. CDR3 nucleotides: TGTGCCAGCAGCTTAGGAGGGGGGGGCACTGAAGCTTTCTTT.

The chain couples TRBV27 to TRBJ1-1, with D perhaps matching TRBD1 (5 bases). Germline assignment: CDR1 MNHEY and CDR2 SMNVEV (reference sequence). Trimming removed 6 bases at V and 5 bases at J, with 16 bases between. This CDR3 has 14 amino acids. The CDR3 sequence is CASSATAGRTEAFF. The DNA of the CDR3 is TGTGCCAGCAGCGCCACGGCGGGGCGAACTGAAGCTTTCTTT.

The chain has TRBV29-1 and TRBJ2-1; 9 nucleotides match TRBD1. This CDR3 is built from 14 residues. Germline CDR1 is SQVTM and CDR2 is ANQGSEA. Unmatched junction bases numbered 8, after V lost 4 bases and J lost 7 bases. The CDR3 DNA follows: TGCAGCGTTGGCCTCGGACAGGGGTGGAATGAGCAGTTCTTC. It yields the protein CSVGLGQGWNEQFF.

The J gene is TRBJ2-5, the V gene TRBV2, with D unresolved. The CDR3 spans 12 residues. Germline CDR1 SNHLY, CDR2 FYNNEI. The V end lost 4 bases, the J end lost 5 bases, and 8 bases lay between the germline ends. CDR3 loop: CASSVSLETQYF. The CDR3 DNA is TGTGCCAGCAGTGTGAGTCTGGAGACCCAGTACTTC.

V is TRBV28 and J is TRBJ2-2; 10 positions match TRBD2. This CDR3 spans 19 amino acids. Germline V gene data show CDR1 as MDHEN and CDR2 as SYDVKM. Trimming cost V 6 bases and J 1 base; bases outside gene matches: 14. The CDR3 protein is CASRYLGGSGRRNTGELFF. Here the CDR3 DNA reads TGTGCCAGCAGGTACCTTGGGGGTAGCGGGAGGAGGAACACCGGGGAGCTGTTTTTT.

For the CDR3, the DNA is TGCGCCAGCTTCCAAGGCTACACCTTC. This codes for CASFQGYTF. The V call is TRBV23-1, the J call TRBJ1-2; no definite D call. TRBV23-1 is placed among ORFs of uncertain function. The CDR3 loop spans 9 amino acids. Trimming stripped 8 bases from V and 8 bases from J, with 6 bases between.

V and J are TRBV9 and TRBJ2-7; 8 bases align to TRBD2. The CDR3 loop spans 15 amino acids. After removal of 0 bases from V and 8 bases from J, the junction contained 10 bases not matched to a gene. Germline CDR1 is SGDLS and CDR2 is YYNGEE. DNA for the CDR3: TGTGCCAGCAGCGTAGACGGGAGGGCCACTGAGAAGCAGTACTTC. Translating gives CASSVDGRATEKQYF. The whole variable domain, remainder taken from reference TRBV9 and TRBJ2-7, is DSGVTQTPKHLITATGQRVTLRCSPRSGDLSVYWYQQSLDQGLQFLIQYYNGEERAKGNILERFSAQQFPDLHSELNLSSLELGDSALYFCASSVDGRATEKQYFGPGTRLTVT.

There are a few counts of this clone. V gene TRBV9 combines with J gene TRBJ2-5, with TRBD1 matching 8 bases. The DNA end is a closer match to TRBJ2-7, so the J assignment may be wrong. The germline V gene encodes CDR1 SGDLS and CDR2 YYNGEE. The CDR3 is 14 amino acids. The CDR3 region is CASSVATGGYEQYF. CDR3 nucleotide sequence: TGTGCCAGCAGCGTAGCTACAGGGGGCTACGAGCAGTACTTC.

V is TRBV18 and J is TRBJ1-1; TRBD1 matches at 10 bases. With V trimmed by 5 bases and J by 10 bases, 7 bases remained unmatched. Germline values: CDR1 KGHSH, CDR2 LQKENI. The CDR3 totals 13 residues. CDR3 residues: CASSRTGGEAAFF. Written as DNA, the CDR3 is TGTGCCAGCTCAAGGACAGGGGGAGAGGCAGCTTTCTTT. Full variable domain (rest looked up from reference TRBV18 and TRBJ1-1): NAGVMQNPRHLVRRRGQEARLRCSPMKGHSHVYWYRQLPEEGLKFMVYLQKENIIDESGMPKERFSAEFPKEGPSILRIQQVVRGDSAAYFCASSRTGGEAAFFGQGTRLTVV.

The chain couples TRBV9 to TRBJ2-1, with 9 bases identical to TRBD2. Germline CDR1 and CDR2: SGDLS and YYNGEE. This CDR3 has 18 residues. With 0 bases clipped from V and 0 bases from J, the junction kept 7 bases outside the gene matches. CDR3 coding DNA: TGTGCCAGCAGCGTAGAGGGCGGGGGGGCCAGCTCCTACAATGAGCAGTTCTTC. Translating it yields CASSVEGGGASSYNEQFF. The complete variable domain, with remaining parts taken from reference TRBV9 and TRBJ2-1, reads DSGVTQTPKHLITATGQRVTLRCSPRSGDLSVYWYQQSLDQGLQFLIQYYNGEERAKGNILERFSAQQFPDLHSELNLSSLELGDSALYFCASSVEGGGASSYNEQFFGPGTRLTVL.

Concerning this clone itself: A read error may account for a junction end that differs from germline. CDR3 protein: CSSSPGQGVDQPQHF. As DNA, the CDR3 is TGTTCCAGCAGTCCGGGACAGGGGGTAGATCAGCCCCAGCATTTT. The rearrangement links TRBV7-9 to TRBJ1-5; 11 bases map to TRBD1. There are 15 residues in the CDR3. Germline V gives CDR1 SEHNR, CDR2 FQNEAQ (reference sequence).